A single sample is the source of the 12 T cell receptor beta chains below, sequenced in a study of T cell repertoires in cytomegalovirus infection. TCRdb analysed the reads with MiXCR anew, one entry per CDR3 protein. The sample records about 110,000 distinct CDR3 sequences, roughly 39% being singletons. No antigens are known for them. Sequencing used CD8+ T cells from cultured PBMCs, obtained from culture after CMV antigen stimulation. The receptors come from a human donor in good health (CMV status not recorded). Some clones in this sample may be carry-over from other donors' samples.

This clonotype was counted ten times or more. The gene calls are TRBV7-2 and TRBJ2-1; no clear D gene. CDR3 length: 15 residues. Germline loops: CDR1 SGHTA, CDR2 FQGNSA. V shed 5 bases and J shed 0 bases, with 11 bases lying between them. Here the CDR3 reads CASSLSGASYNEQFF. As DNA, the CDR3 is TGTGCCAGCAGCCTTTCGGGTGCCTCCTACAATGAGCAGTTCTTC. Full variable domain (outside the CDR3, taken from reference TRBV7-2 and TRBJ2-1): GAGVSQSPSNKVTEKGKDVELRCDPISGHTALYWYRQSLGQGLEFLIYFQGNSAPDKSGLPSDRFSAERTGGSVSTLTIQRTQQEDSAVYLCASSLSGASYNEQFFGPGTRLTVL.

This chain uses TRBV24-1 with TRBJ1-5; 7 nucleotides line up with TRBD1. The germline CDR1 and CDR2 sequences are KGHDR and SFDVKD. The CDR3 has 16 amino acids. The junction had 5 bases not matched to a gene; V was cut back by 4 bases and J by 0 bases. CDR3 in amino acids: CATSDPTGNSNQPQHF. CDR3 coding DNA: TGTGCCACCAGTGACCCGACAGGGAATAGCAATCAGCCCCAGCATTTT.

The rearrangement joins TRBV6-1 to TRBJ2-7, with D uncertain. The CDR3 has 14 residues. Between the trimmed V and J ends, which lost 1 base and 5 bases, there was a span of 12 bases. Germline loops: CDR1 MNHNS, CDR2 SASEGT. Here the CDR3 DNA reads TGTGCCAGCAGTGAAGTAAACCCCTTGGACGAGCAGTACTTC. Its translation: CASSEVNPLDEQYF.

The chain carries TRBV15 and TRBJ1-1; D is undetermined. V lost 5 bases and J lost 1, with 14 bases in between. The length of the CDR3 is 15 residues. Germline lookup yields CDR1 LNHNV and CDR2 YYDKDF (reference sequence). CDR3 in amino acids: CATSAMRAGNTEAFF. CDR3 nucleotide sequence: TGTGCCACCAGCGCCATGCGGGCTGGGAACACTGAAGCTTTCTTT.

This chain uses TRBV6-6 with TRBJ2-2; D is unclear. CDR1 is MNHNY, CDR2 SVGAGI, per germline (reference sequence). The CDR3 has 15 residues. Trimming removed 2 bases at V and 4 bases at J, with 11 bases between. Written as DNA, the CDR3 is TGTGCCAGCAGTTACACTCAGCAGAGCACCGGGGAGCTGTTTTTT. This codes for CASSYTQQSTGELFF.

This clonotype appeared many times. The V call is TRBV19, the J call TRBJ2-1, with 7 positions matching TRBD2. The germline gives CDR1 LNHDA, CDR2 SQIVND (reference sequence). The CDR3 is made up of 15 amino acids. For the CDR3, the DNA is TGTGCTACGGAAAAAGGAGCGGGGAGGTACAATGAGCAGTTCTTC. It translates to CATEKGAGRYNEQFF.

CDR3 DNA sequence: TGTGCCAGCAGTTTGCGGGGGTACAATGAGCAGTTCTTC. Protein: CASSLRGYNEQFF. This sequence joins TRBV12-3 or TRBV12-4 and TRBJ2-1, with 7 bases aligning to TRBD2. CDR3 length equals 13 residues. J gave up 4 bases and V 3 bases, and 0 bases lay outside the gene matches.

This clonotype has more than one count but fewer than ten. The chain links TRBV7-6 to TRBJ2-5; 10 nucleotides agree with TRBD2. CDR1 is SGHVS and CDR2 is FNYEAQ in the germline V gene. The CDR3 loop spans 18 amino acids. Unmatched junction bases numbered 9, after V lost 2 bases and J lost 0 bases. CDR3 sequence reads: CASSLRLAGEGYQETQYF. The DNA of the CDR3 is TGTGCCAGCAGCTTACGGCTAGCGGGGGAAGGGTACCAAGAGACCCAGTACTTC.

This clonotype has a count of ten or more. CDR3 bases: TGTGCCAGTAGTACCCCATGGACCTTCGGGACTGAAGCTTTCTTT. Its translation: CASSTPWTFGTEAFF. J is TRBJ1-1 and V is TRBV19, with no clear D. The CDR3 runs 15 residues. Between the trimmed V and J ends, which lost 4 bases and 5 bases, there was a span of 17 bases. Germline CDR1 reads LNHDA; CDR2 reads SQIVND (reference sequence).

This clonotype was observed once. The V and J genes are TRBV7-9 and TRBJ1-3; no firm D call. Deletions cut 5 bases from V and 7 bases from J, with 12 bases between. The CDR3 sequence is 13 residues long. Germline-derived CDR1 and CDR2 are SEHNR and FQNEAQ (reference sequence). The CDR3 is CASSATPPNTIYF. The CDR3, as DNA: TGTGCCAGCAGCGCGACCCCCCCCAACACCATATATTTT.

This clonotype was seen repeatedly, ten times or more. Here the CDR3 DNA reads TGTGCCAGCAGTCGTGGACAATCCAGCAATCAGCCCCAGCATTTT. This codes for CASSRGQSSNQPQHF. This rearrangement joins TRBV6-6 to TRBJ1-5, with D possibly being TRBD1 (5 bases). V lost 5 bases, J lost 1 base, and 12 bases lay in between. In germline, CDR1 is MNHNY, CDR2 SVGAGI (reference sequence). CDR3 length: 15 residues.

V is TRBV19 and J is TRBJ2-2, with D tentatively TRBD1 or TRBD2 (5 bases each). Germline loops: CDR1 LNHDA, CDR2 SQIVND (reference sequence). Between the trimmed V and J ends, which lost 0 bases and 6 bases, there was a span of 14 bases. The CDR3 is made up of 16 amino acids. The CDR3 is CASSIDPGTLAGELFF. DNA of the CDR3: TGTGCCAGTAGTATAGATCCTGGGACCCTGGCCGGGGAGCTGTTTTTT.